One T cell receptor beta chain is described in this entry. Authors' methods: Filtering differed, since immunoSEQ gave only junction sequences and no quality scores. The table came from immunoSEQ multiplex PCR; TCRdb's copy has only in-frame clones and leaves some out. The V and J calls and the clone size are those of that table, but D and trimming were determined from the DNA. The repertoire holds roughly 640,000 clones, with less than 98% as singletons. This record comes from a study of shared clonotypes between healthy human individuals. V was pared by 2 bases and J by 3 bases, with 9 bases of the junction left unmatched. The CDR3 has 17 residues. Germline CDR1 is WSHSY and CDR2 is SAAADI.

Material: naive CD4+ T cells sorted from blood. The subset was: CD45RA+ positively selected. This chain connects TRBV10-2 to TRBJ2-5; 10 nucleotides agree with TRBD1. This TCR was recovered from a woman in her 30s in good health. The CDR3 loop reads CASSEDPRDRGEETQYF. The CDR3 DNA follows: TGCGCCAGCAGTGAGGACCCCCGGGACAGGGGAGAAGAGACCCAGTACTTC.